The next 3 T cell receptor beta chains were all read from a single sample in a study of response to subunit inactivated influenza vaccine. Using its own MiXCR run on the RT-PCR reads, TCRdb lists one record per CDR3 protein. The sample holds roughly 700,000 distinct CDR3 sequences, about 15% seen once. The sequenced sample was PBMCs from blood, obtained approximately 15 days before vaccination. All receptors come from a man aged 50 or older who received an inactivated influenza vaccine.

This clonotype was observed at least ten times. The J gene is TRBJ2-7, the V gene TRBV7-2; D perhaps matches TRBD1 (6 bases). The CDR3 sequence is 15 residues long. Germline CDR1 reads SGHTA; CDR2 reads FQGNSA. The V gene lost 5 bases and the J gene lost 0 bases, with 14 bases spanning the gap. Here the CDR3 DNA reads TGTGCCAGCAGCGTACAGGGATTGAGCTCCTACGAGCAGTACTTC. It specifies CASSVQGLSSYEQYF.

This clonotype was counted a few times. The chain combines TRBV3-1 with TRBJ2-2; D is unresolved. V lost 3 bases to trimming and J lost 5 bases, with 13 bases between them. This CDR3 is 15 amino acids long. Germline values: CDR1 LGHDT, CDR2 YNNKEL (reference sequence). The CDR3 coding sequence is TGTGCCAGCAGCCAGCTCCGAAGGCAGACCGGGGAGCTGTTTTTT. Protein sequence: CASSQLRRQTGELFF.

This clonotype was observed many times. This rearrangement joins TRBV6-5 to TRBJ2-7; 10 bases fit TRBD2. The CDR3 spans 16 residues. Trimming removed 2 bases from V and 2 bases from J; junction bases left unmatched: 6. The germline V gene has CDR1 MNHEY and CDR2 SVGAGI. CDR3 bases: TGTGCCAGCAGTTACGGACGACTAGCGGGTACCTACGAGCAGTACTTC. Encoded protein: CASSYGRLAGTYEQYF.